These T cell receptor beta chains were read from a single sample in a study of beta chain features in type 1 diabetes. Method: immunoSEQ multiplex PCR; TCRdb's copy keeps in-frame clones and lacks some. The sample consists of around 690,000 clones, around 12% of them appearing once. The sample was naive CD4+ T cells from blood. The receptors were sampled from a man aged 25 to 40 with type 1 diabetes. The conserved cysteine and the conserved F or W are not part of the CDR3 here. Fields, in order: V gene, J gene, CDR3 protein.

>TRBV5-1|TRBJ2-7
ASSYPTRSDCEQY
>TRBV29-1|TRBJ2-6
SATGSGANVLT
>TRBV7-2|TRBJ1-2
ASSLDRTNYGYT
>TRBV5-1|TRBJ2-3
ASTLARSTDTQY
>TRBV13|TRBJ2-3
ASSSFSGGAGTDTQY
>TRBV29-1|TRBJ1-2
SVEIPMGQLNYGYT
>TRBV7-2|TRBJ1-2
ASSSRVSSYGYT
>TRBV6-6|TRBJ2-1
ASSRTGALDNNEQF
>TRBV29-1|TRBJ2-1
SVAPYNEQF
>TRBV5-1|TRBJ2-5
ASSSDRGETQY
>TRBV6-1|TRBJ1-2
ASSEAGRYGYT
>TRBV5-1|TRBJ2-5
ASSLGSVAPFSQTQY
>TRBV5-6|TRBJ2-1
ASSLGNQPFSSYNEQF
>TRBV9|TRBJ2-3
ASSSGTGNTQY
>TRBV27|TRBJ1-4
ASSIAPTGEDGKLF
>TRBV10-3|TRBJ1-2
AISESGGKRGYT
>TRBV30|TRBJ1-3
AWSVVGTLVSGSGNTIY
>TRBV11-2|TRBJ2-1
ASSLDLWQVSYNEQF
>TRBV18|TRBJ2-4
ASSSLAKNIQY
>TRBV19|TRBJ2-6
ASRLSGSSGANVLT
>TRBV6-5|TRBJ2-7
ASGGTGREQY
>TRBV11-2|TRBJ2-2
ASSSRRTGELF
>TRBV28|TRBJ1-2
ASNQFGSDYGYT
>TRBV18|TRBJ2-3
ASSLRERGSTDTQY
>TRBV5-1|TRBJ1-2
ASSLGSTGEGGYT
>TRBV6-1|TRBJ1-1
ASNTDSMDTEAF
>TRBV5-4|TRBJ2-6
ASSSGANVLT
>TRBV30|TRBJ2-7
AWSVGVSYEQY
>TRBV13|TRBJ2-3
ASSLGQGTSSDTQY
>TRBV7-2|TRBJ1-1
ASSLGAGWTEAF
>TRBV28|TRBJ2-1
ASSFQGPSHNEQF
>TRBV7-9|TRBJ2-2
ASSPDSANTGELF
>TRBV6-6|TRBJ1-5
ASSYSDRDQPQH
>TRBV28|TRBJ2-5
ASSPPGGRATTQY
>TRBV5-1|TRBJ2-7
ASSLELGKIYEQY
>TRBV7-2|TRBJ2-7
ASSLGTGGHEQY
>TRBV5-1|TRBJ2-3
ASSFSGARSTDTQY
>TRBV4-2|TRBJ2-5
ASSPTGGSTKTQY
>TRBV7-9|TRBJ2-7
ASSTGRYEQY
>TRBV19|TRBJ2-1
ASSIDRRSSYNEQF
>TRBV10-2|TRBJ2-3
ASTLAGGQADTQY
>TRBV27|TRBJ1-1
ASSWEQGFEAF
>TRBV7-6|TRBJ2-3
ASSLVEDTQY
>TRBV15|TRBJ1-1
ATTWDSKTEAF
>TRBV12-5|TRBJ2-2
ASRARGPGELF
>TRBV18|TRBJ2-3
ASSPLGQVADTQY
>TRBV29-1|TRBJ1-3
SVGTGGGNTIY